The following is a T cell receptor beta chain sequence with its context. Germline V lookup: CDR1 LGHNA, CDR2 YSLEER. The CDR3 sequence is 16 residues long. V was cut by 5 bases and J by 3 bases, with 17 bases left in between. This record comes from a study of shared T cell receptors in the human thymus. Only in-frame clones appear in the TCRdb table, and some are missing; sequencing was by immunoSEQ multiplex PCR. This table has 600,000 or so clones, more than 70% appearing once. These data also featured in a second study, about human thymus T cells. That work states: Infants, healthy and Finnish, who were having corrective surgery for congenital heart defects served as donors. Resections removed during corrective heart surgery provided the thymus tissue used. Thymic and blood repertoires appeared to display a bias in their usage of V and J genes. Related research reported highly overlapping thymic repertoires among unrelated individuals.

The rearrangement uses TRBV4-3 and TRBJ2-1, with D tentatively TRBD2 (6 bases). The specimen sequenced was thymocytes. This clonotype originated in a boy younger than two with a congenital heart defect. The CDR3 loop reads CASSDAGPSLYNEQFF. CDR3 coding DNA: TGCGCCAGCAGCGACGCGGGACCTAGCCTCTACAATGAGCAGTTCTTC.